Listed below are T cell receptor beta chains from one sample, sequenced in a study of cytomegalovirus exposure and HLA in healthy donors. Only in-frame clones appear in the TCRdb table, and some are missing; sequencing was by immunoSEQ multiplex PCR. The data contain more than 150,000 clones, about 80% of them seen just once; the ten biggest clones take up 2% to 2.5%. Sequenced: PBMCs. The receptors here all came from a woman aged 25 to 45 in good health and CMV-seronegative. The CDR3 runs from the conserved cysteine through the conserved F or W. D genes are given only for firm matches. Clone size, where shown, is once, few, many, or a class for clones that have expanded.

J | size | D | V | DNA | CDR3
TRBJ1-5 | . | . | TRBV21-1 | TGTGCCAGCAGCAAAGCTCGGTGTGGTAACGGAAGGCGGTCCGATCAGCCCCAGCATTTT | CASSKARCGNGRRSDQPQHF
TRBJ2-7 | . | . | TRBV7-8 | TGTGCCAGCAGCTCACAGGAGATTCCACCCTTTCGAGAGCAGTACTTC | CASSSQEIPPFREQYF
TRBJ2-7 | few | . | TRBV7-2 | TGTGCCAGCAGCCCAACCCGGGAGAACGAGCAGTACTTC | CASSPTRENEQYF
TRBJ2-7 | few | . | TRBV27 | TGTGCCAGCAGTTTATCAATAGGACACATCTACGAGCAGTACTTC | CASSLSIGHIYEQYF
TRBJ2-3 | . | . | TRBV5-4 | TGTGCCAGCAGCTTGCAGGACATCACAGATACGCAGTATTTT | CASSLQDITDTQYF
TRBJ1-1 | . | . | TRBV27 | TGTGCCAGCAGTTTGGGAGGGGGGGCGGCAGCTTTCTTT | CASSLGGGAAAFF
TRBJ2-7 | . | . | TRBV7-2 | TGTGCCAGCGCCGTGTACGGCTACGAGCAGTACTTC | CASAVYGYEQYF
TRBJ1-1 | . | TRBD1 | TRBV19 | TGTGCCAGTAGTTTCGACAGGGACACTGAAGCTTTCTTT | CASSFDRDTEAFF
TRBJ2-7 | . | . | TRBV19 | TGTGCCAGTAGTATAGGCGGGCAGCTCCGTTACTACGAGCAGTACTTC | CASSIGGQLRYYEQYF
TRBJ2-7 | . | . | TRBV28 | TGTGCCAGCAGTCGGAGGGGCTCGGGTTCCTACGAGCAGTACTTC | CASSRRGSGSYEQYF
TRBJ1-2 | . | . | TRBV19 | TGTGGAAGCAGGGGAAACTATGGCTACACCTTC | CGSRGNYGYTF
TRBJ1-5 | . | TRBD1 | TRBV7-8 | TGTGCCAGCAGCGCTCCGGACAGGGGGCCTCAGCCCCAGCATTTT | CASSAPDRGPQPQHF
TRBJ2-1 | . | . | TRBV20-1 | TGCAGTGCTAGGGGTTCGGGTGAGCAGTTCTTC | CSARGSGEQFF
TRBJ1-3 | . | . | TRBV20-1 | TGCAGTGCTAGGCAACAAAACACCATATATTTT | CSARQQNTIYF
TRBJ1-6 | . | TRBD1 | TRBV10-2 | TGCGCCAGCAGTGAACAGGGGAATTCACCCCTCCACTTT | CASSEQGNSPLHF
TRBJ2-1 | . | TRBD2 | TRBV9 | TGTGCCAGCAGCACGAAAGCCGGGACTAGCGGGAGGGCCATTTCCTACAATGAGCAGTTCTTC | CASSTKAGTSGRAISYNEQFF
TRBJ2-3 | . | TRBD2 | TRBV5-1 | TGCGCCAGCAGCATAGGGACTAGCGGGGGCACAGATACGCAGTATTTT | CASSIGTSGGTDTQYF
TRBJ1-1 | few | TRBD1 | TRBV6-5 | TGTGCCAGCAGTTACTCCGGGACAGGGACCACTGAAGCTTTCTTT | CASSYSGTGTTEAFF
TRBJ2-2 | . | . | TRBV4-3 | TGCGCCAGCAGCCAAGCATACTGGAGTGACACCGGGGAGCTGTTTTTT | CASSQAYWSDTGELFF
TRBJ1-4 | few | TRBD1 | TRBV7-7 | TGTGCCAGCAGCTCAGGACAGGAGGGGGGTGAAAAACTGTTTTTT | CASSSGQEGGEKLFF
TRBJ2-5 | . | TRBD1 | TRBV19 | TGTGCCAGTTCGAATACAGGGGACGGAGAGACCCAGTACTTC | CASSNTGDGETQYF
TRBJ1-1 | . | . | TRBV27 | TGTGCCAGCAGTTTAGTTATGAACACTGAAGCTTTCTTT | CASSLVMNTEAFF
TRBJ2-1 | . | . | TRBV7-2 | TGTGCCAGCAGCTATTGGCCGGGGATGACGAGTAATGAGCAGTTCTTC | CASSYWPGMTSNEQFF
TRBJ1-1 | . | TRBD1 | TRBV27 | TGTGCCAGCGACAGGGCGAGTGGGAAGGCTGAAGCTTTCTTT | CASDRASGKAEAFF
TRBJ2-1 | . | TRBD2 | TRBV27 | TGTGCCAGCAGTGCGGGACTAGCATCGAATGAGCAGTTCTTC | CASSAGLASNEQFF
TRBJ2-3 | . | TRBD2 | TRBV28 | TGTGCCAGCAGTTTCGGGGGAGGGGCGGTAGATACGCAGTATTTT | CASSFGGGAVDTQYF
TRBJ2-7 | . | . | TRBV2 | TGTGCCAGCAAAAGTCAGGGCCTTTCCCCCTACGAGCAGTACTTC | CASKSQGLSPYEQYF
TRBJ2-7 | . | TRBD1 | TRBV11-2 | TGTGCCAGCAGCAATGAGCCGGACAGGGCCACCTACGAGCAGTACTTC | CASSNEPDRATYEQYF